The entry below describes one T cell receptor beta chain. Its cognate antigen is unknown. Repertoires were generated with immunoSEQ multiplex PCR, while TCRdb's copy carries only in-frame clones and drops some. Of 65,000 to 90,000 clones in the sample, about three quarters were seen once. The CDR3 is made up of 18 amino acids. Germline CDR1 and CDR2: SEHNR and FQNEAQ (reference sequence). V lost 5 bases and J lost 2; bases outside the gene matches: 10. This entry comes from a study of T cells in localized non-small cell lung cancer. General observations from the study: Uninvolved adjacent lung showed the highest T cell clonality, exceeding tumor.

V and J are TRBV7-9 and TRBJ2-2; TRBD1 matches 11 bases. The material sequenced was PBMCs, taken before any cancer treatment. The source is a man between 35 and 75 years old with stage II squamous cell lung carcinoma. The CDR3 region is CASSHYGQGARNTGELFF. Here the CDR3 DNA reads TGTGCCAGCAGCCATTACGGACAGGGGGCAAGAAACACCGGGGAGCTGTTTTTT.